This T cell receptor (beta chain) derives from a study of follicular helper T cells after annual influenza vaccination. Study as a whole: Some donors were sampled over the 2013-2014, 2014-2015 and 2015-2016 vaccinations. Study-wide results and limits: Most later recoveries of Day 7 ICOS+CD38+ clones were ICOS-CD38- cTfh.

Time point reported: 2014-2015 season, pre-vaccination. Adults were given seasonal inactivated influenza vaccine, and blood CD4 subsets were sorted before and after vaccination. A remark on this clone: Its specificity is not known.

Method: immunoSEQ multiplex PCR; TCRdb's copy keeps in-frame clones and lacks some. The sample yields approximately 13,000 clones, around 82% seen once. The CDR3 covers 14 residues. Germline values: CDR1 KGHSH, CDR2 LQKENI. V lost 1 base and J lost 0, with 6 bases in between. The TCR comes from an adult who received the influenza vaccine. This material consisted of CXCR5- memory CD4+ T cells sorted from blood, taken on the day of influenza vaccination. This chain uses TRBV18 with TRBJ1-1, with unresolved D. The CDR3 coding sequence is TGTGCCAGCTCACCACAGGATATGAACACTGAAGCTTTCTTT. Its translation is CASSPQDMNTEAFF.